This T cell receptor beta chain was identified during a study of Ad26.COV2.S vaccination and SARS-CoV-2 variants. Study outcomes and limitations: Using TCR breadth and depth analyses may have led to underestimated total T cell responses. Recipients given vaccine exceeded placebo recipients in spike-specific TCR breadth.

Some clones are missing from TCRdb's copy, which holds only in-frame ones; the method was immunoSEQ multiplex PCR. The table includes over 85,000 clones, roughly 80% detected once. About this clone itself: The antigen is unknown.

The V and J ends lost 6 bases and 2 bases, in that order; junction bases with no gene match: 5. Germline assignment: CDR1 WSHSY and CDR2 SAAADI. The CDR3 has 16 residues. The receptor's source is a human donor who had recovered from COVID-19. The genes are TRBV10-2 and TRBJ2-3; 13 bases are shared with TRBD2. Sequenced material: peripheral blood, taken after recovery from COVID-19. CDR3 bases: TGCGCCAGCAGGCCGACTAGCGGGGGGCCCACAGATACGCAGTATTTT. It is translated as CASRPTSGGPTDTQYF.